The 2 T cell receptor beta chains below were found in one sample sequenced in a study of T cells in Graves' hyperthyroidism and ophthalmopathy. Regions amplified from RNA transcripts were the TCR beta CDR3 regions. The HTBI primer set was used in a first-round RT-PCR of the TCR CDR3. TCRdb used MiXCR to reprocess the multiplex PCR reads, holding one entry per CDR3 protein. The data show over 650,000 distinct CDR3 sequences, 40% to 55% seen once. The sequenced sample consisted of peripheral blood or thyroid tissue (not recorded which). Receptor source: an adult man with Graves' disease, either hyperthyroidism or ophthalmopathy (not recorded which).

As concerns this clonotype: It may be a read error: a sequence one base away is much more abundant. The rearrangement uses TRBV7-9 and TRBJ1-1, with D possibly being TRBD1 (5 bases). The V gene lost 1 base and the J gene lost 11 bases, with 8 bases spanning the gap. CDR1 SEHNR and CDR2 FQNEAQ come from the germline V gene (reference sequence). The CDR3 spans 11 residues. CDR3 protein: CASSLGRVAFF. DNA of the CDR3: TGTGCCAGCAGCTTAGGCAGGGTGGCTTTCTTT.

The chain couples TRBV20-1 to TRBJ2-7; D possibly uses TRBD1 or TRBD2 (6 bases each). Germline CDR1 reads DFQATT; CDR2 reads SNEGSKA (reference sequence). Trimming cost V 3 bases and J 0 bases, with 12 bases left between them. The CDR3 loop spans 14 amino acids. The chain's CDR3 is CSARGRGGSYEQYF. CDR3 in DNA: TGCAGTGCTAGGGGCAGGGGAGGCTCCTACGAGCAGTACTTC.